This TCR beta chain was identified in a study of T cell repertoires in cytomegalovirus infection. Study in general: A matching HLA type, together with CMV infection, was signaled by public TCR beta signatures. Study-level points and caveats: CMV-specific HLA-C-restricted TCR beta clonotypes dominated the ex vivo response. Adding up the frequency of public TCR beta families identified people who carried CMV plus the relevant HLA.

In this sample, this clonotype turned up a few times. Its matching antigen is unknown. MiXCR, applied by TCRdb to the reads, yields one record per CDR3 protein. The table has a few hundred thousand distinct CDR3 sequences, almost 40% seen once. The sequence came from a human donor in good health (CMV status not recorded). Some clones in this sample may be carry-over from other donors' samples. Sequenced material: cultured PBMCs, taken from culture after CMV antigen stimulation.

The CDR3 region has the DNA TGTGCCAGCAGCTCCATATCGAACACTGAAGCTTTCTTT. Translation gives CASSSISNTEAFF. The chain uses TRBV7-2 and TRBJ1-1; D gene uncertain. Germline CDR1 SGHTA, CDR2 FQGNSA. The CDR3 is 13 amino acids. V dropped 4 bases and J dropped 1 base, with 7 bases sitting between them.